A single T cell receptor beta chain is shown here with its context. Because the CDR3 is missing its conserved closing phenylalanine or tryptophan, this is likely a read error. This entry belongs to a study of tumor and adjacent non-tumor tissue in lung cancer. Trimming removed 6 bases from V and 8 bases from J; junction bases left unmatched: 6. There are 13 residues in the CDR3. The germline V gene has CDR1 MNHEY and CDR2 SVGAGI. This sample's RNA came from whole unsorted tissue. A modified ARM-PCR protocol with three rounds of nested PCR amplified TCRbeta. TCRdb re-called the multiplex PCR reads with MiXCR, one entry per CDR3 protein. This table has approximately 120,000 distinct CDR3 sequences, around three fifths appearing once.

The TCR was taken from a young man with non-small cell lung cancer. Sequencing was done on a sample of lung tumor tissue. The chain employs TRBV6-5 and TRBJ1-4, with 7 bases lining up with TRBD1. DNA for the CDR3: TGTGCCAGCAGCCCCGGGACAGAAGAAAAACTGTTTTTA. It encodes CASSPGTEEKLFL.